This passage covers 5 T cell receptor beta chains from one sample sequenced in a study of blood T cell repertoires in COVID-19. TCRdb's table, derived via immunoSEQ multiplex PCR, lists solely in-frame clones and lacks some. Of approximately 120,000 clones in the sample, around three quarters were seen once. Material: peripheral blood. These receptors were collected from a human donor in a cohort sampled during active or convalescent COVID-19.

This chain links TRBV20-1 with TRBJ2-7, with 9 nucleotides matching TRBD1. Germline CDR1 and CDR2: DFQATT and SNEGSKA (reference sequence). This CDR3 is 16 amino acids long. V shed 3 bases and J 3 bases; nucleotides not matched to a gene: 12. The CDR3 loop is CSASTRQGVLFYEQYF. The CDR3 DNA reads as TGCAGTGCTAGTACGCGACAGGGGGTTCTCTTCTACGAGCAGTACTTC.

Within the sample, this clone is medium-sized (0.01 to 0.1%). The rearrangement uses TRBV6-1 and TRBJ2-4, with a weak D call TRBD1 (6 bases). Germline V gene data show CDR1 as MNHNS and CDR2 as SASEGT. The CDR3 runs 16 residues. Trimming took off 2 bases at V and 0 bases at J, with 11 bases between the two ends. Written as DNA, the CDR3 is TGTGCCAGCAGTGAAAAACAGGGTCTAGCCAAAAACATTCAGTACTTC. Protein sequence: CASSEKQGLAKNIQYF.

This clone was seen a handful of times. V and J are TRBV27 and TRBJ2-1; 8 bases are a match to TRBD2. Germline CDR1 reads MNHEY; CDR2 reads SMNVEV (reference sequence). This CDR3 region has 14 residues. V gave up 8 bases and J gave up 4 bases; unmatched junction bases: 7. CDR3 in DNA: TGTGCCAGCGGGCATGGCGGGGGGTACAATGAGCAGTTCTTC. Translated: CASGHGGGYNEQFF.

This chain connects TRBV4-3 to TRBJ2-7, with TRBD2 as a possible D gene (5 bases). V shed 1 base and J shed 3 bases, with 13 bases lying between them. The germline CDR1 and CDR2 sequences are LGHNA and YSLEER. This CDR3 is built from 15 residues. CDR3 in DNA: TGCGCCAGCAGCCAAGGGCTAGCAGAGGGCTACGAGCAGTACTTC. Protein: CASSQGLAEGYEQYF.

Only one count was recorded for this clone. This rearrangement joins TRBV3-1 (or the pseudogene TRBV3-2) to TRBJ2-3, with 8 positions matching TRBD1. This CDR3 is built from 15 residues. The V segment lost 6 bases and the J segment 4 bases; nucleotides outside the gene matches: 9. Per the germline V gene, CDR1 is LGHDT and CDR2 is YNNKEL (reference sequence). CDR3 DNA: TGTGCCAGCAGGGATGGACAGGGTTGGGCAGATACGCAGTATTTT. Its translation: CASRDGQGWADTQYF.